Listed here are 29 T cell receptor beta chains from one sample, sequenced in a study of shared clonotypes between healthy human individuals. TCRdb's table, derived via immunoSEQ multiplex PCR, lists solely in-frame clones and lacks some. The table includes around 600,000 clones, more than 95% detected once. Only CD45RO-negative cells positively selected for CCR7 counted as naive CD8 cells, so terminally differentiated effector memory CD45RA+ cells were excluded. The sequenced material came from naive CD8+ T cells sorted from blood. The receptor set was obtained from a man aged 30 to 45 in good health.

The chain uses TRBV29-1 and TRBJ2-7; D is unresolved. V lost 3 bases and J 7 bases, leaving 16 bases between the germline ends. Germline CDR1 reads SQVTM; CDR2 reads ANQGSEA. CDR3 length equals 13 residues. The CDR3 coding sequence is TGCAGCGTTGACCTGGAGAATTCAGAGGAGCAGTACTTC. Translation: CSVDLENSEEQYF.

About this clone: The identical CDR3 is also encoded by other nucleotide sequences in the sample. This rearrangement joins TRBV7-6 to TRBJ2-7, with 9 bases identical to TRBD2. With V trimmed by 5 bases and J by 0 bases, 2 bases remained unmatched. This CDR3 contains 14 residues. Germline assignment: CDR1 SGHVS and CDR2 FNYEAQ. The CDR3 DNA reads as TGTGCCAGCAGCCTTAGCGGGAGCTCCTACGAGCAGTACTTC. It is translated as CASSLSGSSYEQYF.

CDR3 bases: TGCGCCAGCAGCTACGAACCGGGACAGGGTTGGTACGAGCAGTACTTC. Its translation is CASSYEPGQGWYEQYF. V usage is TRBV5-1 and J usage is TRBJ2-7; 9 bases align to TRBD1. The germline V gene encodes CDR1 SGHRS and CDR2 YFSETQ. The V segment lost 3 bases and the J segment 4 bases; nucleotides outside the gene matches: 11. The CDR3 runs 16 residues.

The chain links TRBV7-9 to TRBJ2-5, with no clear D. Germline V gives CDR1 SEHNR, CDR2 FQNEAQ (reference sequence). V gave up 2 bases and J gave up 5 bases, with 15 bases separating them. CDR3 size: 15 residues. The CDR3 DNA follows: TGTGCCAGCAGCTTATTGCCCATGGCTCTCGAGACCCAGTACTTC. It yields the protein CASSLLPMALETQYF.

The chain carries TRBV6-5 and TRBJ1-1; 8 bases match TRBD1. Germline CDR1 MNHEY, CDR2 SVGAGI. CDR3 size: 14 residues. J gave up 0 bases and V 11 bases, and 8 bases lay outside the gene matches. This chain's CDR3 is CAVKRTGLNTEAFF. In nucleotides, the CDR3 is TGTGCCGTAAAGAGGACAGGGCTGAACACTGAAGCTTTCTTT.

The V call is TRBV28, the J call TRBJ2-7; 7 bases match TRBD2. V shed 6 bases and J 3 bases; nucleotides not matched to a gene: 14. Germline CDR1 and CDR2: MDHEN and SYDVKM. This CDR3 has 16 residues. The DNA of the CDR3 is TGTGCCAGCAGGGCCAGTACGGCGGGAGATTTCTACGAGCAGTACTTC. Translation: CASRASTAGDFYEQYF.

The DNA of the CDR3 is TGTGCCAGCGGAGAGGCCCCACCGTCCGAGCAGTACTTC. Its protein product is CASGEAPPSEQYF. This sequence joins TRBV6-5 and TRBJ2-7; D is uncertain. Germline V CDR1 and CDR2: MNHEY, SVGAGI. V lost 8 bases and J 6 bases, leaving 17 bases between the germline ends. This CDR3 is built from 13 residues.

This clone came up once. The V call is TRBV11-2, the J call TRBJ2-1, with no clear D. The CDR3 is 14 residues long. The germline V gene encodes CDR1 SGHAT and CDR2 FQNNGV. V lost 0 bases and J 0 bases, leaving 3 bases between the germline ends. The CDR3 region has the DNA TGTGCCAGCAGCTTAGAATTCTCCTACAATGAGCAGTTCTTC. Amino acid sequence: CASSLEFSYNEQFF.

This chain joins TRBV6-1 and TRBJ1-2; no firm D call. The germline V gene encodes CDR1 MNHNS and CDR2 SASEGT. V was trimmed by 9 bases and J by 0 bases, leaving 17 bases between them. The CDR3 has 15 residues. Here the CDR3 reads CASPGPRGANYGYTF. As DNA, the CDR3 is TGTGCCAGTCCCGGGCCCCGTGGAGCTAACTATGGCTACACCTTC.

This chain links TRBV19 with TRBJ2-1; either TRBD1 or TRBD2 may fit D (6 bases each). Trimming removed 3 bases at V and 7 bases at J, with 13 bases between. Germline CDR1 LNHDA, CDR2 SQIVND (reference sequence). The CDR3 loop spans 14 amino acids. The CDR3 nucleotides are TGTGCCAGTAGTATGGGGGGCATAGGGAATGAGCAGTTCTTC. Its translation: CASSMGGIGNEQFF.

This chain connects TRBV28 to TRBJ2-7; no firm D call. CDR3 length: 14 residues. V lost 5 bases, J lost 1 base, and 12 bases lay in between. Germline V CDR1 and CDR2: MDHEN, SYDVKM. In DNA form, the CDR3 reads TGTGCCAGCAGTCCCTTGGCGGAGTCCTACGAGCAGTACTTC. Translation gives CASSPLAESYEQYF. The entire variable domain, with the rest obtained from reference TRBV28 and TRBJ2-7, is as follows: DVKVTQSSRYLVKRTGEKVFLECVQDMDHENMFWYRQDPGLGLRLIYFSYDVKMKEKGDIPEGYSVSREKKERFSLILESASTNQTSMYLCASSPLAESYEQYFGPGTRLTVT.

The chain recombines TRBV2 with TRBJ1-4; 8 bases are a match to TRBD1. Looked up from germline, CDR1 is SNHLY and CDR2 is FYNNEI. This CDR3 comprises 14 residues. V lost 6 bases and J lost 8; bases outside the gene matches: 8. DNA for the CDR3: TGTGCCAGCAGCGGGGGCCAGGGGGCGGAAAAACTGTTTTTT. The encoded protein is CASSGGQGAEKLFF.

The gene calls are TRBV27 and TRBJ1-1; 7 bases are a match to TRBD1. CDR1 MNHEY and CDR2 SMNVEV come from the germline V gene (reference sequence). Germline trimming cut 4 bases from V and 1 base from J; bases unmatched to any gene: 6. The CDR3 runs to 15 residues. The CDR3 loop is CASSSRDSTNTEAFF. CDR3 in DNA: TGTGCCAGCAGTTCTCGGGACAGTACGAACACTGAAGCTTTCTTT.

The rearrangement joins TRBV2 to TRBJ2-3; D gene unclear. The germline V gene has CDR1 SNHLY and CDR2 FYNNEI. The CDR3 covers 14 residues. V lost 3 bases and J lost 0, with 7 bases in between. In DNA form, the CDR3 reads TGTGCCAGCAGTGACGGATCTAGCACAGATACGCAGTATTTT. Its translation is CASSDGSSTDTQYF.

V is TRBV15 and J is TRBJ2-1; 12 nucleotides agree with TRBD1. J lost 8 bases, V lost 5 bases, and 10 bases had no gene match. Looked up from germline, CDR1 is LNHNV and CDR2 is YYDKDF (reference sequence). The CDR3 covers 16 residues. The CDR3 DNA reads TGTGCCACCAGCCCACCAAGGGGACAGGGGGCCTATGAGCAGTTCTTC. This codes for CATSPPRGQGAYEQFF.

A word on this clone: The same CDR3 can be traced to other DNA sequences in this sample. The chain joins TRBV9 to TRBJ2-1; 7 bases line up with TRBD1. The CDR3 is made up of 15 amino acids. The germline CDR1 and CDR2 sequences are SGDLS and YYNGEE. The V and J ends lost 0 bases and 0 bases, in that order; junction bases with no gene match: 0. CDR3 DNA: TGTGCCAGCAGCGTAGCAGGGGGCTCCTACAATGAGCAGTTCTTC. The encoded protein is CASSVAGGSYNEQFF. The whole variable domain, remainder taken from reference TRBV9 and TRBJ2-1, is DSGVTQTPKHLITATGQRVTLRCSPRSGDLSVYWYQQSLDQGLQFLIQYYNGEERAKGNILERFSAQQFPDLHSELNLSSLELGDSALYFCASSVAGGSYNEQFFGPGTRLTVL.

The chain carries TRBV23-1 and TRBJ1-3; D call uncertain. TRBV23-1 is treated as an ORF (open reading frame) with a function not yet certain. V was cut by 0 bases and J by 4 bases, with 10 bases left in between. This CDR3 is built from 15 residues. The CDR3 DNA reads TGCGCCAGCAGTCAATCCTTGGGATCCGGAAACACCATATATTTT. Translating gives CASSQSLGSGNTIYF.

The chain is built from TRBV25-1 and TRBJ1-1; a weak D match, TRBD1 (5 bases). The CDR3 sequence is 12 residues long. CDR1 and CDR2 (germline): MGHDK, SYGVNS. The germline V and J ends were trimmed by 5 bases and 3 bases, with 7 bases remaining between them. CDR3 nucleotide sequence: TGTGCCAGCAGTATAGGGGACACTGAAGCTTTCTTT. Translation gives CASSIGDTEAFF.

This clone occurred once. The chain links TRBV29-1 to TRBJ1-2; D remains unclear. The germline CDR1 and CDR2 sequences are SQVTM and ANQGSEA. This CDR3 contains 16 residues. V was pared by 2 bases and J by 6 bases, with 22 bases between. The CDR3, as DNA: TGCAGCGTTGAATATATTGTCGATAGGGTTGAGGATGGCTACACCTTC. Amino acid sequence: CSVEYIVDRVEDGYTF.

This clone has a single count. The chain has TRBV14 and TRBJ2-7; D may correspond to TRBD1 or TRBD2 (7 bases each). Trimming left V 2 bases short and J 0 bases short, with 14 bases between. The CDR3 consists of 16 residues. The germline V gene encodes CDR1 SGHDN and CDR2 FVKESK. DNA for the CDR3: TGTGCCAGCAGCCAAAAGGGAGGGGGCAACTCCTACGAGCAGTACTTC. Protein sequence: CASSQKGGGNSYEQYF.

Turning to this clone: This CDR3 is also generated by other DNA sequences in the sample. The chain uses TRBV7-9 and TRBJ2-1, with D hard to call. The CDR3 contains 16 residues. V was shortened by 0 bases and J by 2 bases, with 11 bases between the two germline ends. Germline V gives CDR1 SEHNR, CDR2 FQNEAQ (reference sequence). CDR3 amino acids: CASSLAGSGAYNEQFF. CDR3 nucleotides: TGTGCCAGCAGCTTAGCGGGCAGTGGGGCCTACAATGAGCAGTTCTTC.

The chain is built from TRBV21-1 and TRBJ2-3; the table's D call TRBD1 went unverified against the DNA. TRBV21-1 is described as a pseudogene. The CDR3 has 15 residues. The CDR3 reads CACPFRDRGTDTQYF. CDR3 in DNA: TGTGCCTGTCCTTTTCGGGACAGGGGCACAGATACGCAGTATTTT.

The J gene is TRBJ2-2, the V gene TRBV4-1; 9 nucleotides agree with TRBD2. Trimming cost V 4 bases and J 2 bases; bases outside gene matches: 5. Germline V gene data show CDR1 as MGHRA and CDR2 as YSYEKL. This CDR3 comprises 16 residues. The CDR3 DNA reads as TGCGCCAGCAGCCCCTCTAGCGGGGATAACACCGGGGAGCTGTTTTTT. It is translated as CASSPSSGDNTGELFF.

This sequence joins TRBV11-3 and TRBJ2-7; 7 bases agree with TRBD1. V shed 5 bases, J shed 1 base, and the junction held 5 bases outside the gene matches. This CDR3 contains 14 residues. Per germline, CDR1 SGHNT and CDR2 YENEEA. DNA for the CDR3: TGTGCCAGCAGCCTCACGGGACAGTCCTACGAGCAGTACTTC. Amino acids: CASSLTGQSYEQYF.

This clone has a single count. This chain uses TRBV10-2 with TRBJ2-5, with D possibly being TRBD2 (5 bases). The V and J ends lost 8 bases and 5 bases respectively, with 12 bases between them. The CDR3 loop spans 12 amino acids. Germline loops: CDR1 WSHSY, CDR2 SAAADI. CDR3 in amino acids: CASAASTETQYF. CDR3 nucleotides: TGCGCCAGCGCTGCTAGCACGGAGACCCAGTACTTC.

This chain's CDR3 is CASTSGLGGELFF. CDR3 sequence (DNA): TGTGCCAGCACTTCGGGACTGGGCGGGGAGCTGTTTTTT. V and J are TRBV27 and TRBJ2-2, with a possible D match to TRBD2 (6 bases). The germline CDR1 and CDR2 sequences are MNHEY and SMNVEV (reference sequence). The CDR3 loop spans 13 amino acids. Trimming shortened V by 7 bases and J by 7 bases, and 13 bases separated the two germline ends.

The CDR3 sequence: CASSYLQGAGETQYF. For the CDR3, the DNA is TGCGCCAGCAGCTACCTACAGGGGGCTGGCGAGACCCAGTACTTC. The chain couples TRBV5-1 to TRBJ2-5; 9 bases agree with TRBD1. Germline trimming cut 3 bases from V and 5 bases from J; bases unmatched to any gene: 8. The CDR3 runs to 15 residues. Germline lookup yields CDR1 SGHRS and CDR2 YFSETQ.

V usage is TRBV19 and J usage is TRBJ1-4; D is ambiguous. The germline V gene encodes CDR1 LNHDA and CDR2 SQIVND (reference sequence). The V end was cut by 7 bases, the J end by 4 bases, with 10 bases between. There are 13 residues in the CDR3. The CDR3 is CASIGRNNEKLFF. The DNA of the CDR3 is TGTGCCAGTATTGGGCGGAATAATGAAAAACTGTTTTTT.

The J gene is TRBJ2-7, the V gene TRBV2; D possibly corresponds to TRBD2 (5 bases). The CDR3 extends over 13 amino acids. V lost 3 bases, J lost 2 bases, and 8 bases lay in between. Germline CDR1 SNHLY, CDR2 FYNNEI. The CDR3 DNA sequence: TGTGCCAGCAGTGATGGCGGGCCCTACGAGCAGTACTTC. Protein: CASSDGGPYEQYF.